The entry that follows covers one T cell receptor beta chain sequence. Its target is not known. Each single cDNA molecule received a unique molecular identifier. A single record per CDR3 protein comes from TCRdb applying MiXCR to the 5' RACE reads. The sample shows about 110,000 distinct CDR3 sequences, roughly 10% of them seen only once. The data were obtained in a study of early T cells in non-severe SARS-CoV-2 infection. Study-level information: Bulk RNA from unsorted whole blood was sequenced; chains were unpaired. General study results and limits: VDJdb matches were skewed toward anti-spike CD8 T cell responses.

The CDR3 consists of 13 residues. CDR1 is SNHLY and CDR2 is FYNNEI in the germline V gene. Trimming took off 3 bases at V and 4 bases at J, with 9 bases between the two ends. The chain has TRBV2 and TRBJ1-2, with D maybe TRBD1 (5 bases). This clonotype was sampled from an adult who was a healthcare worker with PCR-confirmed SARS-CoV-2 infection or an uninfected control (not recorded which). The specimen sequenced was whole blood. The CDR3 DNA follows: TGTGCCAGCAGTGAGGGGCATGGCTATGGCTACACCTTC. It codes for CASSEGHGYGYTF.